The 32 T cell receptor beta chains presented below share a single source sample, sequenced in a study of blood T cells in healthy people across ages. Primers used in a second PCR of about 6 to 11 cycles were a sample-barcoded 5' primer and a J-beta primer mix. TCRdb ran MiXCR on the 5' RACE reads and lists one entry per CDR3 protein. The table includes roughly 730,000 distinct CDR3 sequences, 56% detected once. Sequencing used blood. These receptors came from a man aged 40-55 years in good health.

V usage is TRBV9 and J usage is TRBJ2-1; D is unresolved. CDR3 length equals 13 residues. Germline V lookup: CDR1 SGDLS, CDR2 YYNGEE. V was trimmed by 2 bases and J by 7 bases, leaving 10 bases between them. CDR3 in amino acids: CASSVASGNEQFF. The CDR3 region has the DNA TGTGCCAGCAGCGTCGCCTCGGGTAATGAGCAGTTCTTC.

Here the CDR3 DNA reads TGTGCCAGCAGTGGCTCGGGGGACAGGGTCCAAGAGACCCAGTACTTC. This translates into CASSGSGDRVQETQYF. This chain uses TRBV6-6 with TRBJ2-5; 9 bases map to TRBD1. Trimming took 5 bases from V and 1 from J; bases not matched to a gene: 8. The germline gives CDR1 MNHNY, CDR2 SVGAGI (reference sequence). The CDR3 covers 16 residues.

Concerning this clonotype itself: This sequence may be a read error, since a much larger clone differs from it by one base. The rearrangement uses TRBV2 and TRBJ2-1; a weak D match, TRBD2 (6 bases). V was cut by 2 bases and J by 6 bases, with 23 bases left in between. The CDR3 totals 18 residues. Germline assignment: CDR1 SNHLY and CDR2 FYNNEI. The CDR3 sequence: CASSEHGQVGTLCNEQFF. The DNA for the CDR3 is TGTGCCAGCAGTGAACATGGGCAGGTCGGGACTCTTTGCAATGAGCAGTTCTTC.

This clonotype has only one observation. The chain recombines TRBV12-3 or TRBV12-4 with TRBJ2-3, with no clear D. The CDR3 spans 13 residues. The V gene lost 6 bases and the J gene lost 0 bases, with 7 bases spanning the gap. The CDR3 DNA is TGTGCCAGCAGCATAGGGAGCACAGATACGCAGTATTTT. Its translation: CASSIGSTDTQYF.

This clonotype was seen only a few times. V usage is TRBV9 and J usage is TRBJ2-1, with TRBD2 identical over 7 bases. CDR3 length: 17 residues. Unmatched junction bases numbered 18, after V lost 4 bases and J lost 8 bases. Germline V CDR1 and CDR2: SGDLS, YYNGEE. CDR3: CASSTGGLEPRLHEQFF. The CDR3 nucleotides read TGTGCCAGCAGCACGGGGGGTTTGGAACCACGTCTTCATGAGCAGTTCTTC.

For the CDR3, the DNA is TGTGCCAGCAGCCCCAGTTCCTCCGGGACAGGGCTCCACGAGCAGTACTTC. Translation gives CASSPSSSGTGLHEQYF. This chain uses TRBV5-4 with TRBJ2-7; TRBD1 matches at 9 bases. Per germline, CDR1 SGHNT and CDR2 YYREEE (reference sequence). This CDR3 is 17 amino acids long. V was pared by 4 bases and J by 5 bases, with 16 bases of the junction left unmatched. Complete variable domain (other parts from reference TRBV5-4 and TRBJ2-7): ETGVTQSPTHLIKTRGQQVTLRCSSQSGHNTVSWYQQALGQGPQFIFQYYREEENGRGNFPPRFSGLQFPNYSSELNVNALELDDSALYLCASSPSSSGTGLHEQYFGPGTRLTVT.

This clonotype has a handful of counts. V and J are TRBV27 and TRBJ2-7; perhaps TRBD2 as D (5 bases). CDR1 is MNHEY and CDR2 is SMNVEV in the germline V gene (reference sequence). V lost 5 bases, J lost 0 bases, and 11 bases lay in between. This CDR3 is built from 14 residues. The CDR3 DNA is TGTGCCAGCAGTCGAGGGTTCTCCTCCTACGAGCAGTACTTC. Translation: CASSRGFSSYEQYF.

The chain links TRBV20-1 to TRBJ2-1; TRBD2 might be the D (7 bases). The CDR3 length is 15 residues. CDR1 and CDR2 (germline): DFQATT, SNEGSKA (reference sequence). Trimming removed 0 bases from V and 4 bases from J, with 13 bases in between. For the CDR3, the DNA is TGCAGTGCTAGAGATCGGGGGGCAGTTTACAATGAGCAGTTCTTC. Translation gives CSARDRGAVYNEQFF.

This CDR3 reads CASSFGSDTGELFF. CDR3 coding DNA: TGTGCCAGCAGCTTTGGGTCAGACACCGGGGAGCTGTTTTTT. The chain joins TRBV7-6 to TRBJ2-2; unclear D gene. The CDR3 has 14 amino acids. V lost 3 bases and J lost 3, with 8 bases in between. Germline CDR1 SGHVS, CDR2 FNYEAQ.

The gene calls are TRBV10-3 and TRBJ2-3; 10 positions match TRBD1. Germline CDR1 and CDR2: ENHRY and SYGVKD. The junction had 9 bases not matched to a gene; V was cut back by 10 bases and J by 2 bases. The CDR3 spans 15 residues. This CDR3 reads CATVGTGENTDTQYF. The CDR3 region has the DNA TGTGCCACCGTGGGGACAGGGGAAAACACAGATACGCAGTATTTT.

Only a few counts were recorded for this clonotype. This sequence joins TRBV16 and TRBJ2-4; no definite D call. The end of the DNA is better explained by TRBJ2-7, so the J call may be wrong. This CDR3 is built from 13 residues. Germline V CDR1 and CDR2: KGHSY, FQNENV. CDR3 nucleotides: TGTGCCAGCAGCCAATCTCCTAGAGTCGAGCAGTACTTC. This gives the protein CASSQSPRVEQYF.

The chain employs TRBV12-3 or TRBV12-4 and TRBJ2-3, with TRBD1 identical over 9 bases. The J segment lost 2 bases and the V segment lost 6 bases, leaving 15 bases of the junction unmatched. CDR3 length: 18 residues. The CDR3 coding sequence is TGTGCCAGCAGCGGGGACAGGGAAAACGAACTGGACACAGATACGCAGTATTTT. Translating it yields CASSGDRENELDTDTQYF.

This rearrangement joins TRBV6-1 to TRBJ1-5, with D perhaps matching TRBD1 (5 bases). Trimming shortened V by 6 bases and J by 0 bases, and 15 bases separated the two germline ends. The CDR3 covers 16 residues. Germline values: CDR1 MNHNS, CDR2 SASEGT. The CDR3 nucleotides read TGTGCCAGCAGGAAGACCCTGGGGGATAGCAATCAGCCCCAGCATTTT. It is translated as CASRKTLGDSNQPQHF.

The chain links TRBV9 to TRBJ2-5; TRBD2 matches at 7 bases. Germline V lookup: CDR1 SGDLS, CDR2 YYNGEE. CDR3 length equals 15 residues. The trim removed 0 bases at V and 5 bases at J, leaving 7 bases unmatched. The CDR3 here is CASSVVAGVHETQYF. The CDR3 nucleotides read TGTGCCAGCAGCGTAGTTGCGGGAGTTCACGAGACCCAGTACTTC.

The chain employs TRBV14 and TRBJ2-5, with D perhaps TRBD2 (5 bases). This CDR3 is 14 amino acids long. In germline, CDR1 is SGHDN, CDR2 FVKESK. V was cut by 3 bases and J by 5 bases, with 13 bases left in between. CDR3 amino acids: CASSHTDSRETQYF. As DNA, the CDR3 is TGTGCCAGCAGCCACACGGACTCGCGCGAGACCCAGTACTTC. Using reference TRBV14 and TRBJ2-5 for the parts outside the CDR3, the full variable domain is EAGVTQFPSHSVIEKGQTVTLRCDPISGHDNLYWYRRVMGKEIKFLLHFVKESKQDESGMPNNRFLAERTGGTYSTLKVQPAELEDSGVYFCASSHTDSRETQYFGPGTRLLVL.

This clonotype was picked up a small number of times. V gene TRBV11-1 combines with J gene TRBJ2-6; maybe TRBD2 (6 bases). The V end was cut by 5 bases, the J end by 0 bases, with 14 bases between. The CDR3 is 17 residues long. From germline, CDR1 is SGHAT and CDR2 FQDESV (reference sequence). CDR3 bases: TGTGCCAGCAGCCAACGGGGGACGTACTCTGGGGCCAACGTCCTGACTTTC. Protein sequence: CASSQRGTYSGANVLTF.

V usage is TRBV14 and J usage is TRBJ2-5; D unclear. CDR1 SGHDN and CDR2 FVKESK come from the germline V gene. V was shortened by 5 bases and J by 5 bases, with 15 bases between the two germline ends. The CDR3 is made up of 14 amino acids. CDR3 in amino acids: CASSKNLVGETQYF. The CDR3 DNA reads TGTGCCAGCAGCAAAAACCTCGTGGGGGAGACCCAGTACTTC.

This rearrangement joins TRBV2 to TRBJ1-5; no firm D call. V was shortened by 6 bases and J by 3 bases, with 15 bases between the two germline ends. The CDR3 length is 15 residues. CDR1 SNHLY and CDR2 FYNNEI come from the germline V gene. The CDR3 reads CASSLNPAPNQPQHF. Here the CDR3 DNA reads TGTGCCAGCAGCTTAAATCCTGCCCCCAATCAGCCCCAGCATTTT.

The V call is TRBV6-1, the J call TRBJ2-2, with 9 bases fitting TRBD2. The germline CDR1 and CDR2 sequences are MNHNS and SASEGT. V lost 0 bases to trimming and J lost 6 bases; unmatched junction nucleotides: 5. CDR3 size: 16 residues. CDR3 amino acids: CASSEARTSGSGELFF. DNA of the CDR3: TGTGCCAGCAGTGAAGCAAGAACTAGCGGGTCCGGGGAGCTGTTTTTT.

CDR3 loop: CASSVSLEMGIQYF. Written as DNA, the CDR3 is TGTGCCAGCAGCGTGAGTTTGGAGATGGGCATTCAGTACTTC. The J gene is TRBJ2-5, the V gene TRBV5-6; no clear D gene. The J call may be incorrect, as the DNA end agrees better with TRBJ2-4. CDR1 is SGHDT, CDR2 YYEEEE, per germline. The CDR3 is 14 residues long.

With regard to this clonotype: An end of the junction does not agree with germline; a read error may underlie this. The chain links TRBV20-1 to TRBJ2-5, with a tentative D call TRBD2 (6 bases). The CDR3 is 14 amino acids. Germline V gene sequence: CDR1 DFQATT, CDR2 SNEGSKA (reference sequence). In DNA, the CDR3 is TGCAGTGCCAGAGACCGGGAGCACTACAATGAGCAGTACTTC. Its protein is CSARDREHYNEQYF.

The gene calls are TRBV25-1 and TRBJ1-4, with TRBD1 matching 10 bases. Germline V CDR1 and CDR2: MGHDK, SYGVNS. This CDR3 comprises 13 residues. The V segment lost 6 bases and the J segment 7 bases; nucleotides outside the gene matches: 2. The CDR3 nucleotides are TGTGCCAGCAGCCGGGACAGGGGTGAAAAACTGTTTTTT. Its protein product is CASSRDRGEKLFF.

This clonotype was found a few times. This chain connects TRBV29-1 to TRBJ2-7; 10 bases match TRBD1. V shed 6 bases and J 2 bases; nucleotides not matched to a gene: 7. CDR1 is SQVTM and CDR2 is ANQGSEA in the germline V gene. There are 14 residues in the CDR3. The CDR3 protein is CSVTPGTGAYEQYF. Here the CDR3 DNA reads TGCAGCGTCACCCCCGGGACAGGGGCCTACGAGCAGTACTTC.

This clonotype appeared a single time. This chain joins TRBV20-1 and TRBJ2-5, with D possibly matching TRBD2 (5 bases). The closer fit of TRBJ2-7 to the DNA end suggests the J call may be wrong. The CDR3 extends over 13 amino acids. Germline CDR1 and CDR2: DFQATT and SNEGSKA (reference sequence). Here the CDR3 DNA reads TGCAGCGGGGAGCGGAAAAGAAACTACGAGCAGTACTTC. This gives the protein CSGERKRNYEQYF.

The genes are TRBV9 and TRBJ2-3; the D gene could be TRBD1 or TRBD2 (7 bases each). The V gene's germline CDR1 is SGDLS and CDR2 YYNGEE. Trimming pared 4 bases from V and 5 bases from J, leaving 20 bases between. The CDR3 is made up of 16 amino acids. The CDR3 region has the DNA TGTGCCAGCAGCACCCGGGGAGGGGGCCTGGTAGATACGCAGTATTTT. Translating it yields CASSTRGGGLVDTQYF.

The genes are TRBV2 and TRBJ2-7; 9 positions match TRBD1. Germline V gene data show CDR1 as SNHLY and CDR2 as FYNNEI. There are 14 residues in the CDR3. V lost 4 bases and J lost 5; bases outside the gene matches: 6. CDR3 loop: CASSAGTGFDEQYF. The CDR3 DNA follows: TGTGCCAGCAGTGCCGGGACAGGGTTCGACGAGCAGTACTTC.

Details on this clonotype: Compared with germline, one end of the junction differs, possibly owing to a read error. In DNA, the CDR3 is TGCAGAGCTAGAGATTCCCCAGGGGCGCGGTACGAGCAGTACTTC. Translated: CRARDSPGARYEQYF. The rearrangement uses TRBV20-1 and TRBJ2-7; a weak D match, TRBD1 (6 bases). This CDR3 comprises 15 residues. Germline V gene data show CDR1 as DFQATT and CDR2 as SNEGSKA (reference sequence).

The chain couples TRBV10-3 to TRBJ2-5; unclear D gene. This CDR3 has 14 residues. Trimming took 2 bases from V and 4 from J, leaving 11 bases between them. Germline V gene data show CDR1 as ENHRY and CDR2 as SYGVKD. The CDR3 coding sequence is TGTGCCATCAGTGAGGGGGTAGAACCAGAGACCCAGTACTTC. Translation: CAISEGVEPETQYF.

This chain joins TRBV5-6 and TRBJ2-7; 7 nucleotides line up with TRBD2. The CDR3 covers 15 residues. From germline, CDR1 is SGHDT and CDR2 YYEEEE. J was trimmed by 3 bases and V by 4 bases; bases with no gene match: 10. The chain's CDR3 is CASSPERRGNYEQYF. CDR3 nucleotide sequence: TGTGCCAGCAGCCCAGAACGGCGGGGGAACTACGAGCAGTACTTC. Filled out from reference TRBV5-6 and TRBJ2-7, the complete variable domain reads DAGVTQSPTHLIKTRGQQVTLRCSPKSGHDTVSWYQQALGQGPQFIFQYYEEEERQRGNFPDRFSGHQFPNYSSELNVNALLLGDSALYLCASSPERRGNYEQYFGPGTRLTVT.

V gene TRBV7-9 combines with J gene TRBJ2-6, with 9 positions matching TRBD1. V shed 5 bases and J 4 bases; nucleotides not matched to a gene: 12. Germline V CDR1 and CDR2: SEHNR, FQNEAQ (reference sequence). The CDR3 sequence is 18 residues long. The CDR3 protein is CASSVTTGGAAGANVLTF. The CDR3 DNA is TGTGCCAGCAGCGTAACCACAGGGGGCGCGGCCGGGGCCAACGTCCTGACTTTC. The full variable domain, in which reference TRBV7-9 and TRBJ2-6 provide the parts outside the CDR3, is DTGVSQNPRHKITKRGQNVTFRCDPISEHNRLYWYRQTLGQGPEFLTYFQNEAQLEKSRLLSDRFSAERPKGSFSTLEIQRTEQGDSAMYLCASSVTTGGAAGANVLTFGAGSRLTVL.

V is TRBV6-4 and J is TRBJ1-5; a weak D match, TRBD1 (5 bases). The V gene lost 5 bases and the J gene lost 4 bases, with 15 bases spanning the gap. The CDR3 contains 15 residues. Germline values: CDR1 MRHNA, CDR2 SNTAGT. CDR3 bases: TGTGCCAGCAGTCCCCAAGCGGGGGTTAATCAGCCCCAGCATTTT. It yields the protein CASSPQAGVNQPQHF.

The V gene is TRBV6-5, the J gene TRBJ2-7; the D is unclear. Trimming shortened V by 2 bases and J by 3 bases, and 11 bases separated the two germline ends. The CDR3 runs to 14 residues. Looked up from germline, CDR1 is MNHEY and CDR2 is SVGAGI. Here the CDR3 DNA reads TGTGCCAGCAGTTACATTGGGCGAAACTACGAGCAGTACTTC. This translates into CASSYIGRNYEQYF.